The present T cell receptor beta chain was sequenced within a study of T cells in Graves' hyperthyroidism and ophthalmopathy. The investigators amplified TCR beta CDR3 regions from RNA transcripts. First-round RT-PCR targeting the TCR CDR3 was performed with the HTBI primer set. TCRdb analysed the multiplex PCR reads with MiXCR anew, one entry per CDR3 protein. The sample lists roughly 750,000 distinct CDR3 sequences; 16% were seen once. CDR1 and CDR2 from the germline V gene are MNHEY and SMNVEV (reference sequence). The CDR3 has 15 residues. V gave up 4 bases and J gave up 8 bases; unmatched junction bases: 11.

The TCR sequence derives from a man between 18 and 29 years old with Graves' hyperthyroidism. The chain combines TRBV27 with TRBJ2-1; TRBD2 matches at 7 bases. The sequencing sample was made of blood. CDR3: CASSSYWGGRHEQFF. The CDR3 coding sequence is TGTGCCAGCAGTTCCTACTGGGGGGGGAGGCATGAGCAGTTCTTC.